A single sample gave rise to the 5 T cell receptor beta chains below, sequenced in a study of shared T cell receptors in the human thymus. Some clones are missing from TCRdb's copy, which holds only in-frame ones; the method was immunoSEQ multiplex PCR. The table has about 730,000 clones, approximately 83% seen once. The same data also went into a second study, on human thymus T cells.

Input material: thymocytes. These receptors all come from a girl less than two years old with a congenital heart defect.

The J gene is TRBJ1-2, the V gene TRBV7-9; D perhaps matches TRBD1 (6 bases). The CDR3 sequence is 12 residues long. Germline V gene lookup returns CDR1 SEHNR and CDR2 FQNEAQ (reference sequence). CDR3 DNA sequence: TGTGCACCCCACAGGGCAAACTATGGCTACACCTTC. Translated, it gives CAPHRANYGYTF.

V is TRBV7-3 and J is TRBJ2-3; a weak D match, TRBD1 (8 bases). V lost 5 bases and J 4 bases, leaving 19 bases between the germline ends. In germline, CDR1 is SGHTA, CDR2 FQGTGA. This CDR3 is 16 amino acids long. This CDR3 is CASSKTTGGVADTQYF. The CDR3 coding sequence is TGTGCCAGCAGCAAAACAACAGGGGGGGTGGCAGATACGCAGTATTTT. Full variable domain (outside the CDR3, taken from reference TRBV7-3 and TRBJ2-3): GAGVSQTPSNKVTEKGKYVELRCDPISGHTALYWYRQSLGQGPEFLIYFQGTGAADDSGLPNDRFFAVRPEGSVSTLKIQRTERGDSAVYLCASSKTTGGVADTQYFGPGTRLTVL.

V and J are TRBV9 and TRBJ2-3, with TRBD2 as a possible D gene (6 bases). This CDR3 is built from 16 residues. V was shortened by 4 bases and J by 2 bases, with 17 bases between the two germline ends. CDR1 and CDR2 from the germline V gene are SGDLS and YYNGEE. CDR3 amino acids: CASSPRGSGSTDTQYF. The CDR3 nucleotides read TGTGCCAGCAGCCCCCGGGGTAGCGGATCCACAGATACGCAGTATTTT. The whole variable domain, filled in from reference TRBV9 and TRBJ2-3, reads DSGVTQTPKHLITATGQRVTLRCSPRSGDLSVYWYQQSLDQGLQFLIQYYNGEERAKGNILERFSAQQFPDLHSELNLSSLELGDSALYFCASSPRGSGSTDTQYFGPGTRLTVL.

This clone was seen more than once but under ten times. CDR3 residues: CATSWTSGENEQYF. The DNA of the CDR3 is TGTGCCACCAGCTGGACTAGCGGGGAAAACGAGCAGTACTTC. The V gene is TRBV15, the J gene TRBJ2-7; 12 nucleotides line up with TRBD2. The V gene end was trimmed by 5 bases and the J gene end by 5 bases; junction bases not matched to a gene: 4. Looked up from germline, CDR1 is LNHNV and CDR2 is YYDKDF (reference sequence). The CDR3 loop spans 14 amino acids.

This chain uses TRBV14 with TRBJ1-1; 11 positions agree with TRBD1. Germline trimming cut 3 bases from V and 0 bases from J; bases unmatched to any gene: 6. Germline V gene lookup returns CDR1 SGHDN and CDR2 FVKESK. There are 17 residues in the CDR3. For the CDR3, the DNA is TGTGCCAGCAGCCAGGGGACAGGGGGAGATCTGAACACTGAAGCTTTCTTT. As protein: CASSQGTGGDLNTEAFF.